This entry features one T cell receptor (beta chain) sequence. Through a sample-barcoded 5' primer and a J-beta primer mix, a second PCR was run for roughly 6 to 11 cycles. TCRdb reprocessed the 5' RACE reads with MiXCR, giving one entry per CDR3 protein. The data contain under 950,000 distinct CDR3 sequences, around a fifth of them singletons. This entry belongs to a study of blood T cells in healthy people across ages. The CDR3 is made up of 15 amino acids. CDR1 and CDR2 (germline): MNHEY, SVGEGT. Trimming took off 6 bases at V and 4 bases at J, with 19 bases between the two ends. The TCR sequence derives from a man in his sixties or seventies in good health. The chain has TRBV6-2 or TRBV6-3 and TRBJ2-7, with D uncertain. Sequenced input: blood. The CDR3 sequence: CASSPRTEIPYEQYV. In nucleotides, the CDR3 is TGTGCCAGCAGCCCTAGGACGGAAATCCCTTACGAGCAGTACGTC.